A selection of T cell receptor beta chains follows, all from one sample in a study of Ad26.COV2.S vaccination and SARS-CoV-2 variants. Repertoires were generated with immunoSEQ multiplex PCR, while TCRdb's copy carries only in-frame clones and drops some. The table lists hundreds of thousands of clones, around 90% of them singletons. The specimen was peripheral blood, collected in a trial of Ad26.COV2.S vaccine versus placebo. These receptors all come from a person aged 18-60 years who received the Ad26.COV2.S COVID-19 vaccine or a placebo. Both conserved end residues are trimmed from each CDR3. The order of the fields is V gene, J gene, CDR3 protein.

>TRBV4-1|TRBJ2-1
ASSPGSGLAGFEQF
>TRBV14|TRBJ2-3
ASSPWTGANTQY
>TRBV6-5|TRBJ1-1
ASLTGNTEAF
>TRBV6-5|TRBJ2-1
ASSSRPSSGVEQF
>TRBV7-6|TRBJ2-1
ASSLVRLGYNEQF
>TRBV5-6|TRBJ1-2
ASSLGGGLPPYT
>TRBV12-3/TRBV12-4|TRBJ1-4
ASSSVIGEKLF
>TRBV11-3|TRBJ1-6
ASSLEGSSPLH
>TRBV10-3|TRBJ1-3
AIRQAGTQENTIY
>TRBV30|TRBJ1-2
AWRRTGLYGYT
>TRBV2|TRBJ2-3
ASLYTGGPTDTQY
>TRBV29-1|TRBJ2-7
SGRQEGPSEQY
>TRBV7-8|TRBJ2-3
ASSPPGGNGRDTQY
>TRBV12-3/TRBV12-4|TRBJ2-7
ASSLAQGPEQY
>TRBV7-9|TRBJ1-3
ASSLEGGNTIY
>TRBV5-1|TRBJ2-1
ASSLGQSPNEQF
>TRBV6-5|TRBJ1-1
ASWPAANTEAF
>TRBV7-2|TRBJ2-7
ASSLAQQERSYEQY
>TRBV6-2/TRBV6-3|TRBJ1-3
ASSFSGPTGAGNTIY
>TRBV6-1|TRBJ2-7
ASSEQGSSYEQY
>TRBV12-3/TRBV12-4|TRBJ2-7
ASSFLASGEQY
>TRBV19|TRBJ1-4
ASRAPGQVNEKLF
>TRBV5-1|TRBJ2-7
ASSPDRDEQY
>TRBV5-6|TRBJ1-5
ASSFRGGNQPQH
>TRBV5-5|TRBJ2-7
ASTPWKTSNDEQY
>TRBV12-5|TRBJ1-5
ARGPRRGHNQPQH
>TRBV2|TRBJ1-2
ARDGGFGGYT
>TRBV14|TRBJ2-6
ASSLRSGANVLT
>TRBV11-2|TRBJ1-1
ASSPIQGAMNTEAF
>TRBV7-9|TRBJ2-7
ASSLGDSEQY